These T cell receptor beta chains were read from a single sample in a study of OX40 agonist ivuxolimab in advanced cancers. Sequencing used immunoSEQ multiplex PCR; TCRdb keeps in-frame clones, though not all of them. The sample lists about 48,000 clones, more than 85% occurring once. The input for sequencing was CD4+ or CD8+ T cells sorted from blood, taken in a trial of the OX40 agonist ivuxolimab. The receptors here all came from an adult with an advanced solid tumor such as melanoma, head and neck, liver or kidney cancer. The CDR3 runs from the conserved cysteine through the conserved F or W. A D gene is named only where the DNA matches it firmly. Only some rows state a clone size, as once, few, many or a class for expanded clones.

J	V	D	size	CDR3	DNA
TRBJ2-5	TRBV5-1	NA	NA	CASSLVGGSKETQYF	TGCGCCAGCAGCCTCGTAGGGGGGAGTAAAGAGACCCAGTACTTC
TRBJ1-3	TRBV5-4	NA	NA	CASSEDNSGNTIYF	TGTGCCAGCAGCGAAGATAATTCTGGAAACACCATATATTTT
TRBJ2-2	TRBV11-2	NA	NA	CASSLLRDGELFF	TGTGCCAGCAGCTTGTTAAGGGACGGGGAGCTGTTTTTT
TRBJ1-1	TRBV5-1	TRBD1	NA	CASSLTGQGMNTEAFF	TGCGCCAGCAGCTTGACCGGACAGGGGATGAACACTGAAGCTTTCTTT
TRBJ1-4	TRBV5-1	NA	NA	CASSILGRDNEKLFF	TGCGCCAGCAGCATACTGGGACGGGATAATGAAAAACTGTTTTTT
TRBJ2-6	TRBV6-5	NA	NA	CASCSDGANVLTF	TGTGCCAGCTGTTCAGACGGGGCCAACGTCCTGACTTTC
TRBJ2-5	TRBV7-9	TRBD1	once	CAAEKTGGAGTQYF	TGTGCCGCCGAAAAGACAGGGGGCGCAGGGACCCAGTACTTC
TRBJ1-4	TRBV29-1	NA	NA	CSVKTGSTNEKLFF	TGCAGCGTTAAAACAGGGTCCACTAATGAAAAACTGTTTTTT
TRBJ1-1	TRBV19	NA	NA	CASSIVGGGTEAFF	TGTGCCAGTAGTATAGTCGGGGGGGGCACTGAAGCTTTCTTT
TRBJ1-1	TRBV6-1	NA	NA	CASSEAGGEGAFF	TGTGCCAGCAGTGAAGCGGGGGGGGAAGGAGCTTTCTTT
TRBJ1-4	TRBV19	TRBD1	NA	CASSISTGSEKLFF	TGTGCCAGTAGTATATCGACAGGGAGCGAAAAACTGTTTTTT
TRBJ2-1	TRBV11-2	TRBD1	NA	CASSLRGGARNEQFF	TGTGCCAGCAGCTTAAGAGGGGGCGCACGCAATGAGCAGTTCTTC
TRBJ2-7	TRBV7-6	TRBD1	NA	CASSLWTGAYEQYF	TGTGCCAGCAGCTTATGGACAGGGGCCTACGAGCAGTACTTC
TRBJ2-1	TRBV19	NA	once	CASSDRAAGSDEQFF	TGTGCCAGTAGCGATCGGGCGGCAGGGTCCGATGAGCAGTTCTTC
TRBJ2-7	TRBV18	NA	few	CASSPKADYEQYF	TGTGCCAGCTCACCAAAGGCGGACTACGAGCAGTACTTC
TRBJ2-1	TRBV7-7	NA	NA	CASSLALNRAPNEQFF	TGTGCCAGCAGCTTAGCTTTGAACAGGGCCCCAAATGAGCAGTTCTTC
TRBJ1-1	TRBV6-6	TRBD1	NA	CASSTPTGGVDTEAFF	TGTGCCAGCAGTACGCCGACAGGGGGTGTGGACACTGAAGCTTTCTTT
TRBJ1-4	TRBV4-1	NA	NA	CASSQVTGEKLFF	TGCGCCAGCAGCCAAGTAACCGGAGAAAAACTGTTTTTT
TRBJ1-4	TRBV5-5	NA	NA	CASSSAKGNEKLFF	TGTGCCAGCAGCTCCGCCAAGGGAAATGAAAAACTGTTTTTT
TRBJ2-3	TRBV7-8	NA	NA	CASSLNYLTDTQYF	TGTGCCAGCAGCTTGAACTACTTAACAGATACGCAGTATTTT
TRBJ2-1	TRBV2	NA	NA	CASSEGWGVEQFF	TGTGCCAGCAGTGAAGGTTGGGGGGTTGAGCAGTTCTTC
TRBJ1-5	TRBV4-1	TRBD1	few	CASSPSGQGGQPQHF	TGCGCCAGCAGCCCGTCCGGACAGGGGGGTCAGCCCCAGCATTTT
TRBJ2-3	TRBV4-2	TRBD1	NA	CASSQEGTGTSTDTQYF	TGTGCCAGCAGCCAAGAAGGGACAGGGACCAGCACAGATACGCAGTATTTT
TRBJ2-1	TRBV5-1	TRBD1	NA	CASSLGEGAHEQFF	TGCGCCAGCAGCTTGGGAGAGGGGGCTCATGAGCAGTTCTTC
TRBJ2-3	TRBV7-9	NA	NA	CASSLEGLGDTQYF	TGTGCCAGCAGCTTAGAGGGGCTGGGAGATACGCAGTATTTT
TRBJ2-7	TRBV11-2	NA	once	CASSLALQGTYEQYF	TGTGCCAGCAGCTTAGCCCTACAGGGCACCTACGAGCAGTACTTC
TRBJ2-1	TRBV5-1	NA	NA	CASTPEGNAYNEQFF	TGCGCCAGCACCCCGGAGGGGAACGCCTACAATGAGCAGTTCTTC
TRBJ1-1	TRBV19	TRBD1	NA	CASSPGQGAMNTEAFF	TGTGCCAGTAGTCCAGGACAGGGGGCGATGAACACTGAAGCTTTCTTT